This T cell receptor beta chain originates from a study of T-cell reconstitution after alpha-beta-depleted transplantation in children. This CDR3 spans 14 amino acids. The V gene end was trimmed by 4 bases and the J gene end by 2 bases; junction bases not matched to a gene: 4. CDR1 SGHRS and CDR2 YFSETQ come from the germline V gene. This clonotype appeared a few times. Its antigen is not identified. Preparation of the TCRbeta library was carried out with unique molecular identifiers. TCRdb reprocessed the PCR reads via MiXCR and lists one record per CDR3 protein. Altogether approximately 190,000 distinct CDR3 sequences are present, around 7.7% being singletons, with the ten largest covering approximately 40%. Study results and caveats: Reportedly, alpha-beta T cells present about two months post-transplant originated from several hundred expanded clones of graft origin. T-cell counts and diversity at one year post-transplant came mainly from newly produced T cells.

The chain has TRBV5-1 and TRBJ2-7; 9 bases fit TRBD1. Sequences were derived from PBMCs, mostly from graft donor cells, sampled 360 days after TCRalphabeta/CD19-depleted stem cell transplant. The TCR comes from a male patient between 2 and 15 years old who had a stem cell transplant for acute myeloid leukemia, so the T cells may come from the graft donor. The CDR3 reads CASSPGDRAYEQYV. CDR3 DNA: TGCGCCAGCAGCCCCGGGGACAGGGCCTACGAGCAGTACGTC.